The T cell receptor beta chain under discussion was sequenced for a study of response to subunit inactivated influenza vaccine listed by TCRdb under 2018. Background on the whole study: Deep quantitative T cell receptor repertoire profiling was used in the study to track responses to a trivalent subunit inactivated influenza vaccine.

In the case of this clonotype: Its antigen is unknown. No qualities accompany the bases; no much larger clone lies one base away.

General findings and caveats noted by the study authors: It was suggested by the authors that each seasonal influenza vaccination may recruit only a limited number of new T cells.

The library was built by means of RT-PCR. TCRdb records Illumina HiSeq 2500 as the sequencer. TCRdb cleaned the public reads at Q25 with fastp, built clones with MiXCR and kept in-frame beta chains. Every entry covers one CDR3 protein and lists the most common genes and DNA from its rows. The sample includes 500,000 or so distinct CDR3 sequences, with approximately 15% observed a single time. The top ten clonotypes cover 2.5% to 3.5% of the sample. Taken from the germline V gene, the CDR1 and CDR2 loops are SNHLY and FYNNEI. From the cysteine through the phenylalanine, the CDR3 covers 13 amino acids. Only the CDR3 portion is preserved as DNA: 39 bases, with reading frame beginning at the first base. V lost 4 bases and J lost 2 bases; the stretch between them is 9 bases long.

The sequence derives from a man in his fifties or sixties who received an inactivated influenza vaccine. Donor details come from another sample of the same person, matched by shared clones. The sequencing used CD4+ T cells sorted from PBMCs, collected less than 30 months after vaccination. The sequence joins TRBV2 to TRBJ2-7, with the D gene uncertain. The DNA sequence follows: TGTGCCAGCAGTGGTTCTGCGGCCTACGAGCAGTACTTC. It codes for CASSGSAAYEQYF.